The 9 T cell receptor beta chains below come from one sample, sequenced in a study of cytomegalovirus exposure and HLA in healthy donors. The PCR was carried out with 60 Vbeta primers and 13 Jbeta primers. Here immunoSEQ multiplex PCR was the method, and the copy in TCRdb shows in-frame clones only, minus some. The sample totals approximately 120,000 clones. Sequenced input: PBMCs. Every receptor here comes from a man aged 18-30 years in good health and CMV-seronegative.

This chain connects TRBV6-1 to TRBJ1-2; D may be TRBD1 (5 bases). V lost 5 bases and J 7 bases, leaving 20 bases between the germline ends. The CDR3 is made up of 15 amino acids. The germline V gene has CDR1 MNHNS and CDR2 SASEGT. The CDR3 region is CASSPTGLSRSGYTF. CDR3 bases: TGTGCCAGCAGTCCTACGGGACTCTCAAGGAGTGGCTACACCTTC.

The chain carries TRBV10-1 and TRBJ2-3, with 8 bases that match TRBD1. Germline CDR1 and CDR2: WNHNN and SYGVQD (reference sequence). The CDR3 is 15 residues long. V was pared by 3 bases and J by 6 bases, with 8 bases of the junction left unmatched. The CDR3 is CASSDFRTGLDTQYF. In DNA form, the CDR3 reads TGCGCCAGCAGTGACTTCCGGACAGGGCTGGATACGCAGTATTTT.

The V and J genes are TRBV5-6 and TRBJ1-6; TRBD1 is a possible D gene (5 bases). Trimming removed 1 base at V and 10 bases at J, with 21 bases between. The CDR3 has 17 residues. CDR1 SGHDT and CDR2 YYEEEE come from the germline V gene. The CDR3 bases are TGTGCCAGCAGCTTGTGGAGGGGCGAGGATGTTGGGTCACCCCTCCACTTT. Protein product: CASSLWRGEDVGSPLHF.

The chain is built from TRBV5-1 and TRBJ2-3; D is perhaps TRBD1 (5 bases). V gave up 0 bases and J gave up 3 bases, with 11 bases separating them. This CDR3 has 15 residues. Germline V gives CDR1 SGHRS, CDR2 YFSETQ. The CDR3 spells CASSLAGAGTDTQYF. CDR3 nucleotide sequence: TGCGCCAGCAGCTTGGCTGGGGCAGGGACAGATACGCAGTATTTT.

In DNA form, the CDR3 reads TGTGCCAGCAGCTTAGTCAGTGAGCAGTTCTTC. Encoded protein: CASSLVSEQFF. The chain uses TRBV7-9 and TRBJ2-1; the D is unclear. V was clipped by 1 base and J by 9 bases, with 4 bases between them. The CDR3 has 11 residues. CDR1 is SEHNR and CDR2 is FQNEAQ in the germline V gene (reference sequence).

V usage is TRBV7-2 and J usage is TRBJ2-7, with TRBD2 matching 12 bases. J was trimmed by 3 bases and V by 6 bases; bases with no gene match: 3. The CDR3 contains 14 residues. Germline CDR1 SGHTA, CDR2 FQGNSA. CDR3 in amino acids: CASRPGLAGYEQYF. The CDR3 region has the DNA TGTGCCAGCAGACCGGGACTAGCGGGCTACGAGCAGTACTTC.

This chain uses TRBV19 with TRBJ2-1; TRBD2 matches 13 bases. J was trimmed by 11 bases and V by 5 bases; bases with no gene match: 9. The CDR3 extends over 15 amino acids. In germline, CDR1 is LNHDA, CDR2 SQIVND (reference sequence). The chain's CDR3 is CASSLGTSGKAQQFF. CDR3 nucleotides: TGTGCCAGTAGTCTTGGGACTAGCGGGAAGGCTCAGCAGTTCTTC. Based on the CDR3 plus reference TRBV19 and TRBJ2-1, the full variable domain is DGGITQSPKYLFRKEGQNVTLSCEQNLNHDAMYWYRQDPGQGLRLIYYSQIVNDFQKGDIAEGYSVSREKKESFPLTVTSAQKNPTAFYLCASSLGTSGKAQQFFGPGTRLTVL.

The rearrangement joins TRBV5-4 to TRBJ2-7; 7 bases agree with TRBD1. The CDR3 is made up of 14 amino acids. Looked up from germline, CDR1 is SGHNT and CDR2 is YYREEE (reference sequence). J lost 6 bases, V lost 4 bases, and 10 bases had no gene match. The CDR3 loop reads CASSMGQRTGEQYF. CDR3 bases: TGTGCCAGCAGCATGGGACAGAGAACGGGCGAGCAGTACTTC.

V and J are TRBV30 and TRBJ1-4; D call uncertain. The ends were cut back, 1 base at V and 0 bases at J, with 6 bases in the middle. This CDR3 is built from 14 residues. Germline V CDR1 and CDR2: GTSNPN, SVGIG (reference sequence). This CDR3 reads CAWSAIATNEKLFF. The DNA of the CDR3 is TGTGCCTGGAGTGCCATTGCAACTAATGAAAAACTGTTTTTT.